These 22 T cell receptor beta chains were sequenced from one sample in a study of cytomegalovirus exposure and HLA in healthy donors. Both 60 Vbeta primers and 13 Jbeta primers went into the PCR. Only in-frame clones appear in the TCRdb table, and some are missing; sequencing was by immunoSEQ multiplex PCR. There are about 100,000 clones in the sample; around 80% occur only once, and more than 3.5% lies in the top ten. The specimen was PBMCs. The origin of the receptors is a female donor in good health and CMV-seropositive.

This rearrangement joins TRBV12-5 to TRBJ1-3, with TRBD1 as a possible D gene (5 bases). V lost 5 bases and J lost 1, with 9 bases in between. This CDR3 is 14 amino acids long. Per the germline V gene, CDR1 is LGHNT and CDR2 is FRNRAP. The CDR3 DNA reads TGTGCTAGTGGTCCCGGGGGGTCTGGAAACACCATATATTTT. This gives the protein CASGPGGSGNTIYF.

In its sample, this clone was seen a few times. V gene TRBV7-2 combines with J gene TRBJ2-5; tentatively, D is TRBD1 (6 bases). V was clipped by 5 bases and J by 2 bases, with 12 bases between them. The V gene's germline CDR1 is SGHTA and CDR2 FQGNSA. The CDR3 sequence is 14 residues long. The CDR3 region has the DNA TGTGCCAGCAGCACTGCAAGGGGGCAAGAGACCCAGTACTTC. It yields the protein CASSTARGQETQYF. The whole variable domain, remainder taken from reference TRBV7-2 and TRBJ2-5, is GAGVSQSPSNKVTEKGKDVELRCDPISGHTALYWYRQSLGQGLEFLIYFQGNSAPDKSGLPSDRFSAERTGGSVSTLTIQRTQQEDSAVYLCASSTARGQETQYFGPGTRLLVL.

This clone was seen just once. V is TRBV19 and J is TRBJ2-1; D is undetermined. This CDR3 spans 14 amino acids. Germline values: CDR1 LNHDA, CDR2 SQIVND (reference sequence). The V and J ends lost 3 bases and 7 bases respectively, with 13 bases between them. The CDR3 sequence: CASSIERQINEQFF. CDR3 sequence (DNA): TGTGCCAGTAGTATCGAGAGGCAGATAAATGAGCAGTTCTTC. The full variable domain, rest sourced from reference TRBV19 and TRBJ2-1, is DGGITQSPKYLFRKEGQNVTLSCEQNLNHDAMYWYRQDPGQGLRLIYYSQIVNDFQKGDIAEGYSVSREKKESFPLTVTSAQKNPTAFYLCASSIERQINEQFFGPGTRLTVL.

V usage is TRBV30 and J usage is TRBJ2-7; 7 bases fit TRBD2. This CDR3 is 16 amino acids long. CDR1 GTSNPN and CDR2 SVGIG come from the germline V gene (reference sequence). Losses at the gene ends were 3 bases for V and 0 bases for J; bases not matched to a gene: 11. The DNA of the CDR3 is TGTGCCTGGAGCCTCACGTCTGGGACTACCTCCTACGAGCAGTACTTC. Its translation: CAWSLTSGTTSYEQYF.

The gene calls are TRBV30 and TRBJ1-4; 7 bases are a match to TRBD1. The CDR3 runs to 16 residues. V trimming: 7 bases; J trimming: 0 bases; junction bases outside the gene matches: 11. CDR1 and CDR2 from the germline V gene are GTSNPN and SVGIG (reference sequence). CDR3 region: CASTSGTVATNEKLFF. The CDR3 DNA reads as TGTGCCTCAACCTCGGGGACAGTAGCAACTAATGAAAAACTGTTTTTT.

The rearrangement uses TRBV11-2 and TRBJ2-7; D is perhaps TRBD2 (6 bases). The germline V gene encodes CDR1 SGHAT and CDR2 FQNNGV. V dropped 5 bases and J dropped 2 bases, with 13 bases sitting between them. This CDR3 contains 14 residues. CDR3 nucleotide sequence: TGTGCCAGCAGCAATATAGCGGAGGCCTACGAGCAGTACTTC. It yields the protein CASSNIAEAYEQYF.

The V and J genes are TRBV5-1 and TRBJ2-3; no definite D call. The CDR3 extends over 14 amino acids. Germline assignment: CDR1 SGHRS and CDR2 YFSETQ. Trimming removed 1 base at V and 5 bases at J, with 11 bases between. The CDR3 is CASSLTFTGDTQYF. The DNA of the CDR3 is TGCGCCAGCAGCTTGACCTTCACGGGAGATACGCAGTATTTT.

The CDR3 DNA sequence: TGCGCCAGCAGCTTGTTCGGGACAGGGGGCGGTGGCTACACCTTC. Translating it yields CASSLFGTGGGGYTF. The J gene is TRBJ1-2, the V gene TRBV5-1, with 12 bases aligning to TRBD1. The germline CDR1 and CDR2 sequences are SGHRS and YFSETQ. V shed 1 base and J 7 bases; nucleotides not matched to a gene: 5. The CDR3 length is 15 residues.

This chain links TRBV6-6 with TRBJ1-4; 10 bases align to TRBD1. Trimming at V came to 6 bases and at J to 5 bases, leaving 6 bases not matched to a gene. Germline values: CDR1 MNHNY, CDR2 SVGAGI (reference sequence). The CDR3 covers 15 residues. The CDR3 region is CASRDRGRANEKLFF. The CDR3 DNA reads TGTGCCAGCAGAGACAGGGGGCGGGCGAATGAAAAACTGTTTTTT.

The chain couples TRBV7-2 to TRBJ2-5; 8 bases agree with TRBD2. The CDR3 contains 14 residues. V gave up 3 bases and J gave up 5 bases; unmatched junction bases: 5. CDR1 is SGHTA, CDR2 FQGNSA, per germline. The CDR3 here is CASSLQAGAETQYF. Here the CDR3 DNA reads TGTGCCAGCAGCTTGCAAGCGGGGGCTGAGACCCAGTACTTC.

The genes are TRBV5-4 and TRBJ2-1; a possible D gene is TRBD2 (6 bases). Between the trimmed V and J ends, which lost 4 bases and 6 bases, there was a span of 11 bases. CDR1 and CDR2 from the germline V gene are SGHNT and YYREEE (reference sequence). The CDR3 contains 13 residues. CDR3 protein: CASSPAGSNEQFF. In DNA form, the CDR3 reads TGTGCCAGCAGCCCCGCCGGGAGCAATGAGCAGTTCTTC. Filled out from reference TRBV5-4 and TRBJ2-1, the complete variable domain reads ETGVTQSPTHLIKTRGQQVTLRCSSQSGHNTVSWYQQALGQGPQFIFQYYREEENGRGNFPPRFSGLQFPNYSSELNVNALELDDSALYLCASSPAGSNEQFFGPGTRLTVL.

V usage is TRBV7-2 and J usage is TRBJ2-7; TRBD1 matches at 9 bases. This CDR3 contains 12 residues. The germline CDR1 and CDR2 sequences are SGHTA and FQGNSA. J was trimmed by 7 bases and V by 8 bases; bases with no gene match: 6. The DNA of the CDR3 is TGTGCCAGCGGGACAGGGTCTACGGAGCAGTACTTC. Its translation: CASGTGSTEQYF.

The chain links TRBV18 to TRBJ1-1; D gene uncertain. Deletions cut 8 bases from V and 7 bases from J, with 14 bases between. CDR1 and CDR2 from the germline V gene are KGHSH and LQKENI. The CDR3 has 12 amino acids. The CDR3, as DNA: TGTGCCAGCCAATCACCTAAGAATGAAGCTTTCTTT. Translated, it gives CASQSPKNEAFF.

The chain carries TRBV6-6 and TRBJ2-5; 8 nucleotides line up with TRBD2. Per the germline V gene, CDR1 is MNHNY and CDR2 is SVGAGI (reference sequence). With V trimmed by 8 bases and J by 7 bases, 9 bases remained unmatched. This CDR3 comprises 13 residues. Here the CDR3 reads CASAETSVGTQYF. The CDR3 DNA reads as TGTGCCAGCGCCGAGACTAGCGTCGGGACCCAGTACTTC.

This clone was observed a handful of times. The CDR3 spells CASGLGGLGNEQFF. The DNA for the CDR3 is TGTGCTAGTGGTTTGGGGGGGCTGGGGAATGAGCAGTTCTTC. The rearrangement uses TRBV12-5 and TRBJ2-1, with TRBD1 as a possible D gene (6 bases). This CDR3 spans 14 amino acids. The germline V gene has CDR1 LGHNT and CDR2 FRNRAP. Deletions cut 1 base from V and 7 bases from J, with 11 bases between.

The rearrangement joins TRBV6-1 to TRBJ2-7; unclear D gene. CDR1 MNHNS and CDR2 SASEGT come from the germline V gene. V was pared by 7 bases and J by 1 base, with 14 bases between. The CDR3 loop spans 14 amino acids. CDR3 protein: CASKTDVRSYEQYF. In DNA form, the CDR3 reads TGTGCCAGCAAAACAGACGTCAGGTCCTACGAGCAGTACTTC.

This chain links TRBV5-1 with TRBJ2-7; 7 bases are shared with TRBD2. The CDR3 sequence is 14 residues long. CDR1 is SGHRS and CDR2 is YFSETQ in the germline V gene. J lost 2 bases, V lost 5 bases, and 7 bases had no gene match. This CDR3 is CASSQPGLTYEQYF. The CDR3 nucleotides are TGCGCCAGCAGTCAACCGGGACTAACCTACGAGCAGTACTTC.

The CDR3 nucleotides read TGTGCCAGTAGTATAGGTGGACAGGGGACTGAAGCTTTCTTT. This translates into CASSIGGQGTEAFF. The chain uses TRBV19 and TRBJ1-1; 9 bases align to TRBD1. The V gene's germline CDR1 is LNHDA and CDR2 SQIVND (reference sequence). V shed 1 base, J shed 5 bases, and the junction held 2 bases outside the gene matches. The CDR3 length is 14 residues.

The V call is TRBV10-2, the J call TRBJ1-1; 7 bases fit TRBD1. This CDR3 region has 16 residues. The trim removed 7 bases at V and 1 base at J, leaving 12 bases unmatched. CDR1 and CDR2 (germline): WSHSY, SAAADI. The CDR3 sequence is CASTRSGQVGNTEAFF. The CDR3 coding sequence is TGCGCCAGCACCCGGTCCGGACAGGTAGGGAACACTGAAGCTTTCTTT.

This chain links TRBV6-5 with TRBJ1-1; 8 bases match TRBD1. Germline V gene lookup returns CDR1 MNHEY and CDR2 SVGAGI. V dropped 5 bases and J dropped 4; count of bases not matched to a gene: 6. The CDR3 extends over 14 amino acids. In nucleotides, the CDR3 is TGTGCCAGCAGTATGACAGGGGTTGGCACTGAAGCTTTCTTT. Translated, it gives CASSMTGVGTEAFF.

CDR3 nucleotides: TGTGCCAGTAGTACCCATGTCCTCTCGGGGGAGCAGTACTTC. Translated, it gives CASSTHVLSGEQYF. This chain links TRBV19 with TRBJ2-7; D may be TRBD2 (5 bases). Germline loops: CDR1 LNHDA, CDR2 SQIVND (reference sequence). This CDR3 comprises 14 residues. V was clipped by 4 bases and J by 7 bases, with 17 bases between them.

The chain's CDR3 is CASSSRQGGNQPQHF. Written as DNA, the CDR3 is TGTGCCAGCAGTTCCCGACAGGGTGGCAATCAGCCCCAGCATTTT. The V and J genes are TRBV27 and TRBJ1-5; 7 bases fit TRBD1. With 4 bases clipped from V and 2 bases from J, the junction kept 5 bases outside the gene matches. Germline CDR1 MNHEY, CDR2 SMNVEV (reference sequence). The CDR3 sequence is 15 residues long.